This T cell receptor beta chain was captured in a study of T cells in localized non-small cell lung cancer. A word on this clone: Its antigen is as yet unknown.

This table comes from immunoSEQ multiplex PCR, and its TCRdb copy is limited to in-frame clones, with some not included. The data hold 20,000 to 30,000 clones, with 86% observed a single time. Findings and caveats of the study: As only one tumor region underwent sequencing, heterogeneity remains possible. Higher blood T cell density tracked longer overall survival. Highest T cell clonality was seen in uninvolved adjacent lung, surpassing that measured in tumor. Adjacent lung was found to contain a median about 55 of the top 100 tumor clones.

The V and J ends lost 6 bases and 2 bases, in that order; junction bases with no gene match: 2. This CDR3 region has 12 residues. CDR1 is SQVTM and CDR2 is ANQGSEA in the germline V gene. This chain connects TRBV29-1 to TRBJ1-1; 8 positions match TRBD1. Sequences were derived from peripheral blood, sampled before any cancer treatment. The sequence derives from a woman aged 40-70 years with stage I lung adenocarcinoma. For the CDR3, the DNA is TGCAGCGTCGACAGGGGCAACACTGAAGCTTTCTTT. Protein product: CSVDRGNTEAFF. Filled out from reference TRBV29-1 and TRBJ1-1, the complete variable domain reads SAVISQKPSRDICQRGTSLTIQCQVDSQVTMMFWYRQQPGQSLTLIATANQGSEATYESGFVIDKFPISRPNLTFSTLTVSNMSPEDSSIYLCSVDRGNTEAFFGQGTRLTVV.